This T cell receptor (beta chain) came from a study of human T cells and chemical hapten exposure (dated by TCRdb to the early 2020s). A note on the overall study: For sensitization, 2% DPC in acetone was applied to a roughly 2 cm by roughly 2 cm area of upper inner arm skin. Patients additionally received weekly therapeutic DPC doses to the scalp throughout the roughly 24-week study period. Patch tests used Finn chambers with 0.01% DPC on the upper back, scored after 6 days by International Contact Dermatitis Research Group standards. The patient cohort, mostly female, included alopecia areata with under or over 50% scalp involvement, alopecia totalis and alopecia universalis. Libraries were pooled for sequencing, and variation in per-sample TCR yields was attributed mainly to small differences in library volumes within the pool. This study followed changes in the peripheral blood TCR repertoire in vivo during primary and secondary sensitization of alopecia patients to the hapten diphenylcyclopropenone (DPC). Blood samples were taken from patients before sensitization (week 0) and then at 2, 6 and about 24 weeks after DPC sensitization. Blood for TCR sequencing was provided by twenty-nine alopecia patients at one to four time points (pre-sensitization, 2, 6 and 24 weeks). Broader findings and caveats from the paper: Expanded TCRs formed significantly more large CDR3 similarity clusters than pre-sensitization or healthy control sets, consistent with antigen-driven responses. Repeated subsampling changed both the strength of the expansion versus patch-test correlation and the threshold at which that correlation became significant. Because all patients had alopecia, a presumed autoimmune disease, the immune response of the patients might differ from that of healthy individuals. Patch test score correlated positively with the number of PT1 expanded TCRs, reaching significance at thresholds 8, 16 and 32 but not at 4. DPC sensitization did not change the number of TCRs with a frequency above 1 in 1000, and there was no evidence of changes in global repertoire structure.

Taken with the paper, the label for time point translates to: patch test 2, 6 weeks after DPC sensitization. The treatment or condition label corresponds to: therapeutic diphenylcyclopropenone sensitization with weekly scalp DPC. At every patch-test visit, the blood draw took place before the patch test was put on. Eligible patients were aged 18 to 70, diagnosed with alopecia, deemed suitable for DPC therapy, and excluded if pregnant. Total RNA was extracted from unfractionated whole blood that had been collected in Tempus Blood RNA tubes. The CDR3 holds 12 amino acids from the cysteine to the phenylalanine. Only CDR3 DNA remains: 36 bases, in frame from the first base. Taken from the germline V gene (reference sequence), the CDR1 and CDR2 loops are DFQATT and SNEGSKA. V and J are trimmed by 6 bases and 7 bases, and the gene matches miss 8 bases of the junction. This clonotype was counted only a few times. What antigen it recognizes has not been identified. No much larger clonotype is one base removed from it; base qualities were not supplied.

Receptors were amplified or captured by RACE. Sequencing took place on a NextSeq 500. Library preparation attached unique molecular identifiers to individual cDNA molecules for quantitative, reproducible TCR counting. Each blood RNA sample was used to sequence both TCR alpha and TCR beta chains. The source study handled its data this way. Samples had a median of about 90,000 TCRs, with a range from about 20,000 to 690,600. The Decombinator software suite was used to annotate V, J and CDR3 in the TCR reads. To make PS versus PT1 abundance plots, every sample was subsampled to the same number of TCRs (28,000). TCRs were defined as expanded if absent before sensitization and observed at least eight times at the 2-week time point. TCRdb handled the public reads itself, with Q25 trimming in fastp and clone calling in MiXCR, and kept productive beta chains. Rows are unified per CDR3 protein, each entry keeping the most common DNA and genes. These V and J calls originate from TCRdb's pipeline instead of the authors' own analysis. The table for this sample lists approximately 28,000 distinct CDR3 sequences; 7.5% to 10% of them were counted only once. Approximately 7% of the sample belongs to the ten largest clones.

The specimen was whole blood, collected in connection with sensitization to the hapten diphenylcyclopropenone (DPC). The chain is made from TRBV20-1 and TRBJ1-1; TRBD1 fits 7 bases in the junction. This receptor was identified in a young man with alopecia areata. Some clones in this sample may be carry-over from other donors' samples. The DNA sequence is given as TGCAGTGCCTTCGGGACAGAAGTTGAAGCTTTCTTT. Its product reads: CSAFGTEVEAFF.